The rows below give T cell receptor beta chains drawn from one sample of a study of blood T cell repertoires in COVID-19. TCRdb's table, derived via immunoSEQ multiplex PCR, lists solely in-frame clones and lacks some. This sample has around 370,000 clones, with about 87% found just once. Input material: peripheral blood. The receptors here all came from a woman in her fifties or sixties with COVID-19, enrolled during active disease. The CDR3 runs from the conserved cysteine through the conserved F or W. Each record gives: J gene, D gene, V gene, clone size, CDR3 protein, CDR3 DNA. A D gene is named only where the DNA matches it firmly. Clone size, where shown, is once, few, many, or a class for clones that have expanded.

j_call: TRBJ2-1
d_call: NA
v_call: TRBV7-2
clone_size: once
cdr3_aa: CASSRTTSFPEGEQFF
cdr3_nt: TGTGCCAGCAGCCGGACGACTAGTTTTCCTGAGGGTGAGCAGTTCTTC

j_call: TRBJ1-2
d_call: NA
v_call: TRBV3-1/TRBV3-2
clone_size: NA
cdr3_aa: CASSPRVGGYTF
cdr3_nt: TGTGCCAGCAGCCCCCGCGTTGGTGGCTACACCTTC

j_call: TRBJ2-3
d_call: TRBD1
v_call: TRBV7-9
clone_size: NA
cdr3_aa: CASSPNRQGTDTQYF
cdr3_nt: TGTGCCAGCAGCCCTAATAGACAGGGTACAGATACGCAGTATTTT

j_call: TRBJ1-5
d_call: NA
v_call: TRBV29-1
clone_size: NA
cdr3_aa: CSVWEGPNQPQHF
cdr3_nt: TGCAGCGTTTGGGAGGGACCCAATCAGCCCCAGCATTTT

j_call: TRBJ2-1
d_call: TRBD1
v_call: TRBV7-9
clone_size: NA
cdr3_aa: CASSIGTGGYRFF
cdr3_nt: TGTGCCAGCAGCATAGGGACAGGGGGCTATAGGTTCTTC

j_call: TRBJ1-5
d_call: NA
v_call: TRBV6-2/TRBV6-3
clone_size: NA
cdr3_aa: CASSYSGGGQPQHF
cdr3_nt: TGTGCCAGCAGTTACTCGGGAGGGGGACAGCCCCAGCATTTT

j_call: TRBJ1-2
d_call: TRBD1
v_call: TRBV24-1
clone_size: NA
cdr3_aa: CATSGPSGTGSYGYTF
cdr3_nt: TGTGCCACCAGTGGGCCCTCCGGGACAGGGTCGTATGGCTACACCTTC

j_call: TRBJ2-1
d_call: NA
v_call: TRBV4-3
clone_size: NA
cdr3_aa: CASSQDLGGQVGSYNEQFF
cdr3_nt: TGCGCCAGCAGCCAAGATCTAGGCGGGCAGGTTGGGTCCTACAATGAGCAGTTCTTC

j_call: TRBJ2-6
d_call: TRBD1
v_call: TRBV3-1/TRBV3-2
clone_size: NA
cdr3_aa: CASRGGPGANVLTF
cdr3_nt: TGTGCCAGCAGAGGGGGCCCTGGGGCCAACGTCCTGACTTTC

j_call: TRBJ2-7
d_call: TRBD1
v_call: TRBV18
clone_size: NA
cdr3_aa: CASSSPGQHYEQYF
cdr3_nt: TGTGCCAGCTCATCACCGGGACAGCACTACGAGCAGTACTTC

j_call: TRBJ2-1
d_call: TRBD2
v_call: TRBV7-8
clone_size: NA
cdr3_aa: CASSLTSVDEQFF
cdr3_nt: TGTGCCAGCAGTCTCACTAGCGTCGATGAGCAGTTCTTC

j_call: TRBJ2-7
d_call: NA
v_call: TRBV5-4
clone_size: NA
cdr3_aa: CASSLLREPPYEQYF
cdr3_nt: TGTGCCAGCAGCTTGTTAAGAGAACCCCCCTACGAGCAGTACTTC

j_call: TRBJ2-7
d_call: TRBD2
v_call: TRBV7-2
clone_size: NA
cdr3_aa: CASSFRNSGMWAYEQYF
cdr3_nt: TGTGCCAGCAGCTTCAGAAATAGCGGGATGTGGGCTTACGAGCAGTACTTC

j_call: TRBJ1-2
d_call: TRBD1
v_call: TRBV5-1
clone_size: NA
cdr3_aa: CASSLIGTANYGYTF
cdr3_nt: TGCGCCAGCAGCTTAATCGGGACAGCTAACTATGGCTACACCTTC

j_call: TRBJ2-7
d_call: TRBD2
v_call: TRBV7-8
clone_size: NA
cdr3_aa: CASTKKGWGTTNYEQYF
cdr3_nt: TGTGCCAGCACCAAAAAGGGTTGGGGGACTACGAACTACGAGCAGTACTTC

j_call: TRBJ2-7
d_call: TRBD1
v_call: TRBV10-2
clone_size: NA
cdr3_aa: CATRNNRGPYEQYF
cdr3_nt: TGCGCCACCAGAAACAACAGGGGGCCCTACGAGCAGTACTTC

j_call: TRBJ2-5
d_call: TRBD1
v_call: TRBV19
clone_size: once
cdr3_aa: CASRARAGGIETQYF
cdr3_nt: TGTGCCAGTAGGGCTAGGGCAGGGGGTATCGAGACCCAGTACTTC

j_call: TRBJ2-1
d_call: TRBD1
v_call: TRBV3-1/TRBV3-2
clone_size: NA
cdr3_aa: CASSQGDRGSYNEQFF
cdr3_nt: TGTGCCAGCAGCCAAGGGGACAGGGGATCCTACAATGAGCAGTTCTTC

j_call: TRBJ2-1
d_call: NA
v_call: TRBV11-1
clone_size: NA
cdr3_aa: CASSLTGSNEQFF
cdr3_nt: TGTGCCAGCAGCTTGACAGGAAGCAATGAGCAGTTCTTC

j_call: TRBJ1-5
d_call: NA
v_call: TRBV23-1
clone_size: NA
cdr3_aa: CASSQGRSINQPQHF
cdr3_nt: TGCGCCAGCAGTCAAGGCAGGTCCATCAATCAGCCCCAGCATTTT

j_call: TRBJ1-5
d_call: TRBD1
v_call: TRBV30
clone_size: NA
cdr3_aa: CAWSVRDRESGPQHF
cdr3_nt: TGTGCCTGGAGTGTCCGGGACAGGGAGTCAGGGCCCCAGCATTTT

j_call: TRBJ2-3
d_call: TRBD2
v_call: TRBV9
clone_size: NA
cdr3_aa: CASSVGRGGRAGTDTQYF
cdr3_nt: TGTGCCAGCAGCGTAGGACGAGGCGGGAGGGCCGGAACAGATACGCAGTATTTT

j_call: TRBJ1-1
d_call: TRBD1
v_call: TRBV28
clone_size: NA
cdr3_aa: CASTLGQLNTEAFF
cdr3_nt: TGTGCCAGCACCCTGGGACAGTTGAACACTGAAGCTTTCTTT

j_call: TRBJ2-2
d_call: TRBD1
v_call: TRBV19
clone_size: NA
cdr3_aa: CASNDRGLSGELFF
cdr3_nt: TGTGCCAGTAACGACAGGGGGCTCTCAGGGGAGCTGTTTTTT

j_call: TRBJ1-1
d_call: NA
v_call: TRBV11-2
clone_size: NA
cdr3_aa: CASSLGGAWTEAFF
cdr3_nt: TGTGCCAGCAGCTTAGGGGGCGCGTGGACTGAAGCTTTCTTT

j_call: TRBJ2-1
d_call: TRBD2
v_call: TRBV10-1
clone_size: NA
cdr3_aa: CASSESGLGLGSYNEQFF
cdr3_nt: TGCGCCAGCAGTGAGTCGGGGTTGGGACTAGGCTCCTACAATGAGCAGTTCTTC

j_call: TRBJ2-1
d_call: NA
v_call: TRBV19
clone_size: NA
cdr3_aa: CASSILGVAGYNEQFF
cdr3_nt: TGTGCCAGTAGTATACTGGGGGTCGCGGGGTACAATGAGCAGTTCTTC

j_call: TRBJ2-5
d_call: NA
v_call: TRBV5-1
clone_size: NA
cdr3_aa: CASRQATTLETQYF
cdr3_nt: TGCGCCAGCAGACAGGCTACTACGCTAGAGACCCAGTACTTC

j_call: TRBJ2-6
d_call: TRBD1
v_call: TRBV7-6
clone_size: NA
cdr3_aa: CASSHPGSGRGFSGANVLTF
cdr3_nt: TGTGCCAGCAGCCACCCCGGTTCGGGCAGGGGGTTCTCTGGGGCCAACGTCCTGACTTTC

j_call: TRBJ1-1
d_call: TRBD1
v_call: TRBV6-5
clone_size: NA
cdr3_aa: CASSDRGANTEAFF
cdr3_nt: TGTGCCAGCAGCGACAGGGGGGCGAACACTGAAGCTTTCTTT

j_call: TRBJ1-3
d_call: TRBD1
v_call: TRBV18
clone_size: NA
cdr3_aa: CASSPTGQGPGNTIYF
cdr3_nt: TGTGCCAGCTCACCAACGGGACAGGGGCCTGGAAACACCATATATTTT